This TCR beta chain was found in a study of OX40 agonist ivuxolimab in advanced cancers. Study-wide results and limits: Among patients with partial responses at 0.1-3.0 mg/kg, clonal expansion was among the lowest.

The V gene end was trimmed by 11 bases and the J gene end by 3 bases; junction bases not matched to a gene: 10. The CDR3 totals 15 residues. CDR1 is LNHDA and CDR2 is SQIVND in the germline V gene (reference sequence). As regards this clone: The antigen remains unidentified.

Libraries were prepared by immunoSEQ multiplex PCR; TCRdb keeps only in-frame clonotypes and omits some of them. The table records approximately 83,000 clones, over 75% of them present only once. The chain links TRBV19 to TRBJ2-2, with 9 bases lining up with TRBD2. The sample here was CD4+ or CD8+ T cells sorted from blood, taken in a trial of the OX40 agonist ivuxolimab. The receptor was isolated from an adult with an advanced solid tumor such as melanoma, head and neck, liver or kidney cancer. CDR3 protein: CASSAGGQYTGELFF. The CDR3 DNA reads TGTGCCTCTTCAGCGGGGGGCCAGTACACCGGGGAGCTGTTTTTT.